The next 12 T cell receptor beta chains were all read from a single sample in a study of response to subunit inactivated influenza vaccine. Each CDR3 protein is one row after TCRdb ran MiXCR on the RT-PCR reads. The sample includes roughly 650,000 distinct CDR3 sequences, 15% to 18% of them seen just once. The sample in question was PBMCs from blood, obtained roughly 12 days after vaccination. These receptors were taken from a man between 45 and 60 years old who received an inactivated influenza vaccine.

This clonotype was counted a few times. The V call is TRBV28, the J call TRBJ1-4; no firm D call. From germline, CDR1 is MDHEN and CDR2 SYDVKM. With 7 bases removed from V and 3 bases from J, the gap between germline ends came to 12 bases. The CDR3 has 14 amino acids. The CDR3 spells CASTLLGPNEKLFF. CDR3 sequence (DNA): TGTGCCAGCACCCTCCTCGGGCCTAATGAAAAACTGTTTTTT.

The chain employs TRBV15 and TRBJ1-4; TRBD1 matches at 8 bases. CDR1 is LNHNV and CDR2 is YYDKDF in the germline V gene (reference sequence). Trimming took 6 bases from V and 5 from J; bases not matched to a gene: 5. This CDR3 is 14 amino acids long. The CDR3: CATSPTGGNEKLFF. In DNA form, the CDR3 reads TGTGCCACCAGTCCAACAGGGGGGAATGAAAAACTGTTTTTT.

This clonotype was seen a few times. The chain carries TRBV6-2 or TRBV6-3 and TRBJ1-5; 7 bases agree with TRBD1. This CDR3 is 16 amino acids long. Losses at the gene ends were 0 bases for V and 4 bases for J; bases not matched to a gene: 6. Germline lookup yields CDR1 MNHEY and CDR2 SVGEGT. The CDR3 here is CASSYSWTGQNQPQHF. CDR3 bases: TGTGCCAGCAGTTACTCATGGACAGGCCAGAATCAGCCCCAGCATTTT.

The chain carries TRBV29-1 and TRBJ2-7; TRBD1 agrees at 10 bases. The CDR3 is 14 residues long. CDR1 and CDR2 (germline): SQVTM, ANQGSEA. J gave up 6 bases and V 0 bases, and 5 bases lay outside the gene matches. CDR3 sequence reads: CSVEDPGTGVEQYF. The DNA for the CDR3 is TGCAGCGTTGAAGACCCCGGGACAGGGGTCGAGCAGTACTTC.

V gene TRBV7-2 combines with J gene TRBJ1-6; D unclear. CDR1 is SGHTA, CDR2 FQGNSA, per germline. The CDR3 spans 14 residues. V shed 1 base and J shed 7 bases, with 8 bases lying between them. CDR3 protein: CASSLVVTNSPLHF. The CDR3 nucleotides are TGTGCCAGCAGCTTAGTAGTGACCAATTCACCCCTCCACTTT.

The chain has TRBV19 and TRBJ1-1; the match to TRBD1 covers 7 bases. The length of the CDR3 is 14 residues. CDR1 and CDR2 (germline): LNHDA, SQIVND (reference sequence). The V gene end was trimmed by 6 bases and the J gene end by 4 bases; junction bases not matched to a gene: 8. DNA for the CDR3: TGTGCCAGTAGCCCGACAGGGTGGGCCACTGAAGCTTTCTTT. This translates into CASSPTGWATEAFF.

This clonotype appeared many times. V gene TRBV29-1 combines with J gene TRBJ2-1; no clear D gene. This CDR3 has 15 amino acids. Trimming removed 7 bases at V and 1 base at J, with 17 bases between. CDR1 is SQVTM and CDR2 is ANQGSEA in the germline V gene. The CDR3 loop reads CSGKAYKLSYNEQFF. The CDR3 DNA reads TGCAGCGGAAAGGCTTACAAGCTGTCCTACAATGAGCAGTTCTTC.

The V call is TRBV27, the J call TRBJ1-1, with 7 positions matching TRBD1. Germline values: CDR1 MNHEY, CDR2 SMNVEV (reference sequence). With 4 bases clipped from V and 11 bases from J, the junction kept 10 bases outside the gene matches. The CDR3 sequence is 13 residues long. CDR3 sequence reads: CASSWKLTGVAFF. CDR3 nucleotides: TGTGCCAGCAGTTGGAAACTAACAGGGGTGGCTTTCTTT.

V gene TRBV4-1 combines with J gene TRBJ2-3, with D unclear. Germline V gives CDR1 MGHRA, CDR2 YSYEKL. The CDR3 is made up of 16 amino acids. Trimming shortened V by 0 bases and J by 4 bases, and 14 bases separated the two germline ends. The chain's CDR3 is CASSQDRSSAADTQYF. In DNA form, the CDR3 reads TGCGCCAGCAGCCAAGACCGGTCCTCTGCTGCAGATACGCAGTATTTT.

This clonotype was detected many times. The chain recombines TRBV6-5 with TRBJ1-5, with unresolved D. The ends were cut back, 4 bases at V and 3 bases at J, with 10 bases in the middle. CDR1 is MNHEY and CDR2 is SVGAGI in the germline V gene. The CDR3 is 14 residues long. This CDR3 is CASSSRSNNQPQHF. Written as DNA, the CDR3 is TGTGCCAGCAGTTCTCGGAGTAACAATCAGCCCCAGCATTTT.

CDR3 amino acids: CASSLSGIPDTQYF. The DNA of the CDR3 is TGTGCCAGCAGCTTATCGGGGATCCCAGATACGCAGTATTTT. This chain connects TRBV7-9 to TRBJ2-3; D is possibly TRBD2 (5 bases). Trimming left V 2 bases short and J 4 bases short, with 10 bases between. The CDR3 is 14 amino acids. Germline V gene sequence: CDR1 SEHNR, CDR2 FQNEAQ (reference sequence).

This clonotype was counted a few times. CDR3: CASSYTLDGARDEQYF. The CDR3 DNA follows: TGTGCCAGCAGTTACACCCTGGACGGGGCTCGAGACGAGCAGTACTTC. The chain has TRBV6-2 or TRBV6-3 and TRBJ2-7, with D possibly called TRBD1 or TRBD2 (5 bases each). Germline V gene data show CDR1 as MNHEY and CDR2 as SVGEGT. Trimming shortened V by 2 bases and J by 5 bases, and 19 bases separated the two germline ends. This CDR3 contains 16 residues.